In its sample, the clone carrying this T cell receptor beta chain was seen many times. This specimen belongs to a study of early T cells in non-severe SARS-CoV-2 infection. Germline V lookup: CDR1 GTSNPN, CDR2 SVGIG (reference sequence). V dropped 3 bases and J dropped 0 bases, with 12 bases sitting between them. The CDR3 length is 15 residues. Individually, cDNA molecules had unique molecular identifiers attached to them. TCRdb re-derived calls from the 5' RACE reads in MiXCR, one entry per CDR3 protein. The table lists around 21,000 distinct CDR3 sequences, more than 4% of them singletons, with roughly 1.6% in the top ten.

The source is an adult who was a healthcare worker with PCR-confirmed SARS-CoV-2 infection or an uninfected control (not recorded which). This chain links TRBV30 with TRBJ2-4, with no clear D. Material for sequencing was whole blood. The CDR3 DNA reads TGTGCCTGGAGCCCCTCGCCTCTAGCCAAAAACATTCAGTACTTC. Its protein is CAWSPSPLAKNIQYF.